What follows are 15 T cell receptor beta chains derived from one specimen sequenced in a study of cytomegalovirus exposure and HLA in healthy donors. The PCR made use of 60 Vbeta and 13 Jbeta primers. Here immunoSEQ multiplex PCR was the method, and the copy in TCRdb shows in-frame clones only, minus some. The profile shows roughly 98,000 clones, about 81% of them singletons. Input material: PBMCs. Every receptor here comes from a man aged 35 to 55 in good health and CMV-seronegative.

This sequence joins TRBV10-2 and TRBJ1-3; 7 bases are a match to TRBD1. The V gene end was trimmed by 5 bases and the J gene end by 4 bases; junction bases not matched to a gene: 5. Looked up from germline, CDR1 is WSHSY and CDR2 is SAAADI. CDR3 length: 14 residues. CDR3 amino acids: CASSRQGGGNTIYF. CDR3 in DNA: TGCGCCAGCAGTCGACAGGGAGGCGGAAACACCATATATTTT.

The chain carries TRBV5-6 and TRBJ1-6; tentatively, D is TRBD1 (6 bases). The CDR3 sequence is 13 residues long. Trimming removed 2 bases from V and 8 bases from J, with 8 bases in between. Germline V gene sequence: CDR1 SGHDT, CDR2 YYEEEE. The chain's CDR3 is CASSFGQYSPLHF. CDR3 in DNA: TGTGCCAGCAGCTTCGGACAGTATTCACCCCTCCACTTT.

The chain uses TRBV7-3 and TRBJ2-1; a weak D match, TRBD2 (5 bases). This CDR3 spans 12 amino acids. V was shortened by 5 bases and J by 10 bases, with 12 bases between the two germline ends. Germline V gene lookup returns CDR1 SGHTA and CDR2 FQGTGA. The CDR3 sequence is CASSLGMSEQFF. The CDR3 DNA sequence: TGTGCCAGCAGCCTCGGGATGAGCGAGCAGTTCTTC. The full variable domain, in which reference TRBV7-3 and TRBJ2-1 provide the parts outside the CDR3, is GAGVSQTPSNKVTEKGKYVELRCDPISGHTALYWYRQSLGQGPEFLIYFQGTGAADDSGLPNDRFFAVRPEGSVSTLKIQRTERGDSAVYLCASSLGMSEQFFGPGTRLTVL.

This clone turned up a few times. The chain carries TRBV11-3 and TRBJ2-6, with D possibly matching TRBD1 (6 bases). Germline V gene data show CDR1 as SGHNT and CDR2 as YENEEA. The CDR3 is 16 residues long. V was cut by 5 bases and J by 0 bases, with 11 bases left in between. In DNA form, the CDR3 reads TGTGCCAGCAGCCCTAGAGGGGGCTCTGGGGCCAACGTCCTGACTTTC. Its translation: CASSPRGGSGANVLTF.

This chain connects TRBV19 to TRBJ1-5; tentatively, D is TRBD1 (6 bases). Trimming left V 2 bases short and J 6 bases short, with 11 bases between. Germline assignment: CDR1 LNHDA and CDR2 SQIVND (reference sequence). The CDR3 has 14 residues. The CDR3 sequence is CASSITGMGQPQHF. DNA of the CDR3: TGTGCCAGTAGTATAACAGGGATGGGTCAGCCCCAGCATTTT.

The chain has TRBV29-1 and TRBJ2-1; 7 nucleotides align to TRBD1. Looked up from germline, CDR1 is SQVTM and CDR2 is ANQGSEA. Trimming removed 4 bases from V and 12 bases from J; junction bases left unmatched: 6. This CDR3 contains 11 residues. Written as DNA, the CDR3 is TGCAGCGTTGTAGCCCCAGGGGGGCAGTTCTTC. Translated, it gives CSVVAPGGQFF.

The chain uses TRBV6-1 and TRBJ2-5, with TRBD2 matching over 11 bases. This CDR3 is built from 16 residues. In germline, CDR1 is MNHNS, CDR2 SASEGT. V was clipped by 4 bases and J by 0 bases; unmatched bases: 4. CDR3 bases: TGTGCCAGCAGTGCTGGGACTAGCGGCTACCAAGAGACCCAGTACTTC. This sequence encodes CASSAGTSGYQETQYF.

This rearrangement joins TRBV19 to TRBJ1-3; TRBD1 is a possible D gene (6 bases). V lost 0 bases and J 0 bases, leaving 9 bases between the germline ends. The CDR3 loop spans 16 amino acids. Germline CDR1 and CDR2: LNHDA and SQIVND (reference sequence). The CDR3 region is CASSIEGQRSGNTIYF. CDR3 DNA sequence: TGTGCCAGTAGTATAGAGGGACAACGCTCTGGAAACACCATATATTTT.

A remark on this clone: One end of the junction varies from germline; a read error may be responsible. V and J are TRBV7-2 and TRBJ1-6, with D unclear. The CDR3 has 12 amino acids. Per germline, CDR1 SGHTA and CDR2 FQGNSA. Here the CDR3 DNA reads TGTGCCAGCAGCTTAGCGAGTTCACCCCTCCACTTC. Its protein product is CASSLASSPLHF.

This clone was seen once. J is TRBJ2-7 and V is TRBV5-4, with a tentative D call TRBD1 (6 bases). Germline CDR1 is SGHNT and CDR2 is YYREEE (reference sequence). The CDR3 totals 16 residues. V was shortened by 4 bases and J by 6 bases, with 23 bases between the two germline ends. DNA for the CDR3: TGTGCCAGCAGCCCGAGCCCGGGGACACTATCGGCCGAGCAGTACTTC. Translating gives CASSPSPGTLSAEQYF. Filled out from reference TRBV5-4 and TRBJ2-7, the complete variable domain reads ETGVTQSPTHLIKTRGQQVTLRCSSQSGHNTVSWYQQALGQGPQFIFQYYREEENGRGNFPPRFSGLQFPNYSSELNVNALELDDSALYLCASSPSPGTLSAEQYFGPGTRLTVT.

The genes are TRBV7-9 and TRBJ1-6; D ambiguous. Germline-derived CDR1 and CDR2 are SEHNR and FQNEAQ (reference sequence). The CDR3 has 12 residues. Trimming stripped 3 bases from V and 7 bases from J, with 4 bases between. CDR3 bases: TGTGCCAGCAGCTTTACAAATTCACCCCTCCACTTT. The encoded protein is CASSFTNSPLHF.

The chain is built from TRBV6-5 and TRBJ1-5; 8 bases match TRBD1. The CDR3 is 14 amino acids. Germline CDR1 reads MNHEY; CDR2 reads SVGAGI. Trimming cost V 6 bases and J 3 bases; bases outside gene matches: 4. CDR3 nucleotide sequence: TGTGCCAGCAGACGGACAGGGCCCAATCAGCCCCAGCATTTT. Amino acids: CASRRTGPNQPQHF.

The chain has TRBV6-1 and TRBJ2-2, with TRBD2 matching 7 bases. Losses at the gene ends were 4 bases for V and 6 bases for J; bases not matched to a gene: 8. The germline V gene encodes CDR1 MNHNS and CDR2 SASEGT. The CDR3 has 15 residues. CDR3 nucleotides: TGTGCCAGCAGTGGGGGAGGGAGTGTATCCGGGGAGCTGTTTTTT. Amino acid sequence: CASSGGGSVSGELFF.

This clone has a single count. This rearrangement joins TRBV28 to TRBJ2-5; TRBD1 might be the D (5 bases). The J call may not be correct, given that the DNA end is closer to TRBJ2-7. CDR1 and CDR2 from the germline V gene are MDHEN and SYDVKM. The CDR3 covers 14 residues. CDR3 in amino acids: CATQGSDPIYEQYF. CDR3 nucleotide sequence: TGTGCCACCCAGGGCTCGGATCCAATCTACGAGCAGTACTTC.

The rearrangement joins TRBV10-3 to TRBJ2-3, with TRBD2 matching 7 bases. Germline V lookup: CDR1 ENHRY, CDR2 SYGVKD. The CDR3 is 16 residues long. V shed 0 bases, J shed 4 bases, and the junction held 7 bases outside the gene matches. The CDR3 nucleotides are TGTGCCATCAGTGAGTCGGGACTATCTGGCGCAGATACGCAGTATTTT. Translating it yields CAISESGLSGADTQYF.